This T cell receptor (beta chain) was sequenced in a study of PD-1 blockade in classical Hodgkin lymphoma. Study observations and caveats: Repertoire differences have undefined causes, possibly disease activity or prior therapy. Healthy donors were reported to have higher baseline TCR diversity than newly diagnosed patients.

Libraries were prepared by immunoSEQ multiplex PCR; TCRdb keeps only in-frame clonotypes and omits some of them. The sample yields tens of thousands of clones, roughly 94% seen once. Time point specified: newly diagnosed, previously untreated cHL patient sample. Investigators turned to newly diagnosed, untreated classical Hodgkin lymphoma PBMCs for comparison. About this clone: Antigen unknown.

The CDR3 contains 17 residues. Germline CDR1 is SGHRS and CDR2 is YFSETQ. V shed 3 bases, J shed 7 bases, and the junction held 11 bases outside the gene matches. The chain has TRBV5-1 and TRBJ2-1, with 12 bases that match TRBD2. The sequencing sample was made of peripheral blood mononuclear cells (PBMCs). The clonotype was recovered from a human donor with classical Hodgkin lymphoma. As DNA, the CDR3 is TGCGCCAGCAGCTCAGGTCTAGCGGGAGGGCCGGGGAATGAGCAGTTCTTC. This translates into CASSSGLAGGPGNEQFF.